This passage covers 6 T cell receptor beta chains from one sample sequenced in a study of blood T cell repertoires in COVID-19. The protocol was immunoSEQ multiplex PCR, while the TCRdb copy is restricted to in-frame clones and leaves out a portion. The table includes about 230,000 clones, around 85% detected once. Sequencing used peripheral blood. The receptors shown here come from a man in his fifties with COVID-19, enrolled during active disease.

In this sample, this clone turned up once. This chain uses TRBV7-2 with TRBJ1-5; tentatively, D is TRBD1 (6 bases). V was clipped by 6 bases and J by 0 bases, with 12 bases between them. CDR1 and CDR2 (germline): SGHTA, FQGNSA. CDR3 length: 15 residues. The CDR3 nucleotides read TGTGCCAGCAGGTCGACAGGTAATAGCAATCAGCCCCAGCATTTT. Protein sequence: CASRSTGNSNQPQHF.

The chain links TRBV7-2 to TRBJ2-5, with 9 bases that match TRBD2. Trimming cost V 1 base and J 12 bases; bases outside gene matches: 9. The V gene's germline CDR1 is SGHTA and CDR2 FQGNSA. This CDR3 has 14 amino acids. The CDR3 nucleotides are TGTGCCAGCAGCTTAGGGGCGGGGGGGAGTCCCGAGTACTTC. Encoded protein: CASSLGAGGSPEYF.

The chain has TRBV28 and TRBJ2-3; maybe TRBD2 (6 bases). Germline CDR1 and CDR2: MDHEN and SYDVKM. The CDR3 extends over 15 amino acids. V was cut by 5 bases and J by 6 bases, with 18 bases left in between. CDR3 nucleotide sequence: TGTGCCAGCAGTCCACGAGCGTGGGCGGGGGATACGCAGTATTTT. It encodes CASSPRAWAGDTQYF.

V gene TRBV4-1 combines with J gene TRBJ2-1, with TRBD2 identical over 11 bases. J gave up 0 bases and V 2 bases, and 3 bases lay outside the gene matches. Germline values: CDR1 MGHRA, CDR2 YSYEKL. This CDR3 contains 17 residues. The CDR3 coding sequence is TGCGCCAGCAGCCAATCCACTAGCGGGGGCTCCTACAATGAGCAGTTCTTC. Residues: CASSQSTSGGSYNEQFF.

The chain employs TRBV11-2 and TRBJ1-6; 7 nucleotides line up with TRBD1. Germline lookup yields CDR1 SGHAT and CDR2 FQNNGV. This CDR3 is built from 14 residues. V shed 2 bases and J 7 bases; nucleotides not matched to a gene: 2. This CDR3 is CASSLQGGNSPLHF. In DNA form, the CDR3 reads TGTGCCAGCAGCTTACAAGGGGGCAATTCACCCCTCCACTTT.

V gene TRBV30 combines with J gene TRBJ2-2; D is possibly TRBD1 (5 bases). Germline V gene data show CDR1 as GTSNPN and CDR2 as SVGIG (reference sequence). V was trimmed by 3 bases and J by 4 bases, leaving 12 bases between them. The CDR3 spans 14 residues. DNA for the CDR3: TGTGCCTGGAGCAGGGTCATGGCCACCGGGGAGCTGTTTTTT. This translates into CAWSRVMATGELFF.